This TCR beta chain derives from a study of tumor-infiltrating lymphocytes in oesophageal squamous cell carcinoma. This clonotype was counted once. Germline V gene data show CDR1 as MNHNY and CDR2 as SVGAGI (reference sequence). The CDR3 sequence is 15 residues long. V lost 2 bases and J lost 2, with 12 bases in between. One entry per CDR3 protein results from TCRdb running MiXCR on the PCR reads. The table has approximately 19,000 distinct CDR3 sequences, less than 50% seen once; the top ten hold around 35%. Sample: normal esophageal tissue next to the tumor. This TCR was recovered from a female donor with esophageal squamous cell carcinoma. V usage is TRBV6-6 and J usage is TRBJ1-1; D unclear. The CDR3 reads CASSYVSGINTEAFF. The CDR3 nucleotides are TGTGCCAGCAGTTACGTTAGCGGGATAAACACTGAAGCTTTCTTT.